The 22 T cell receptor beta chains below come from one sample, sequenced in a study of cytomegalovirus exposure and HLA in healthy donors. The PCR had 60 Vbeta and 13 Jbeta primers. Measured with immunoSEQ multiplex PCR; TCRdb has only the in-frame clones, and not every one. The sample includes about 120,000 clones, approximately 75% of them seen just once. The sample comprised PBMCs. Receptor source: a man in his forties or fifties in good health and CMV-seronegative.

The CDR3 reads CASSAGVGQQEISYEQYF. The CDR3 nucleotides are TGTGCCAGCAGCGCCGGCGTGGGACAGCAAGAAATATCCTACGAGCAGTACTTC. The V and J genes are TRBV7-9 and TRBJ2-7; TRBD1 matches at 7 bases. V dropped 5 bases and J dropped 1; count of bases not matched to a gene: 17. Germline loops: CDR1 SEHNR, CDR2 FQNEAQ (reference sequence). This CDR3 has 18 residues.

This clone was detected only a few times. The V gene is TRBV2, the J gene TRBJ1-1; 10 nucleotides agree with TRBD1. V shed 9 bases, J shed 3 bases, and the junction held 1 base outside the gene matches. CDR3 length: 12 residues. Germline-derived CDR1 and CDR2 are SNHLY and FYNNEI. The DNA of the CDR3 is TGTGCCAGGGACAGGGGGGACACTGAAGCTTTCTTT. This gives the protein CARDRGDTEAFF.

The table lists this clone with a few counts. This sequence joins TRBV5-1 and TRBJ2-7; 7 bases fit TRBD1. V was pared by 0 bases and J by 2 bases, with 2 bases of the junction left unmatched. The CDR3 runs 14 residues. Germline CDR1 and CDR2: SGHRS and YFSETQ. The CDR3 DNA reads TGCGCCAGCAGCTTGGGGCAGGGGGCCTACGAGCAGTACTTC. Amino acid sequence: CASSLGQGAYEQYF.

Notes on this clone: The missing conserved phenylalanine or tryptophan at the end of this CDR3 makes a read error likely. It is unclear where the CDR3 begins or ends on the DNA, so no DNA is shown, and the CDR3 is as TCRdb lists it. J is TRBJ2-7 and V is TRBV2; no check of the table's D call, TRBD2, against the DNA was made. CDR1 is SNHLY and CDR2 is FYNNEI in the germline V gene. The CDR3 length is 12 residues, termini included. CDR3: CASSEGSGVRGS.

Remarks on this clone: Other DNA variants within this sample encode the same CDR3. The chain joins TRBV18 to TRBJ1-1, with D perhaps TRBD1 (5 bases). The CDR3 consists of 13 residues. CDR1 is KGHSH and CDR2 is LQKENI in the germline V gene. V shed 2 bases and J shed 3 bases, with 7 bases lying between them. The DNA of the CDR3 is TGTGCCAGCTCACCATCGGGGGACACTGAAGCTTTCTTT. Protein product: CASSPSGDTEAFF.

CDR3 residues: CASSLEGETQYF. CDR3 bases: TGCGCCAGCAGCTTGGAGGGGGAGACCCAGTACTTC. The J gene is TRBJ2-5, the V gene TRBV5-1; a weak D match, TRBD1 (5 bases). Per germline, CDR1 SGHRS and CDR2 YFSETQ. CDR3 size: 12 residues. With 0 bases removed from V and 5 bases from J, the gap between germline ends came to 5 bases.

The rearrangement uses TRBV7-2 and TRBJ2-5; 8 bases agree with TRBD2. CDR1 is SGHTA, CDR2 FQGNSA, per germline. The junction had 5 bases not matched to a gene; V was cut back by 4 bases and J by 4 bases. The CDR3 has 14 residues. For the CDR3, the DNA is TGTGCCAGCAGCTCCGGGGGGGCCGGAGAGACCCAGTACTTC. Its translation: CASSSGGAGETQYF.

The J gene is TRBJ2-1, the V gene TRBV7-2; weak D call: TRBD1 (5 bases). Germline CDR1 SGHTA, CDR2 FQGNSA. Trimming pared 5 bases from V and 0 bases from J, leaving 14 bases between. This CDR3 region has 16 residues. The chain's CDR3 is CASSPRAGISYNEQFF. Written as DNA, the CDR3 is TGTGCCAGCAGCCCTAGGGCAGGGATCTCCTACAATGAGCAGTTCTTC. Full variable domain (outside the CDR3, taken from reference TRBV7-2 and TRBJ2-1): GAGVSQSPSNKVTEKGKDVELRCDPISGHTALYWYRQSLGQGLEFLIYFQGNSAPDKSGLPSDRFSAERTGGSVSTLTIQRTQQEDSAVYLCASSPRAGISYNEQFFGPGTRLTVL.

This clone appeared a few times. The sample has other DNA sequences that encode this CDR3 too. The gene calls are TRBV14 and TRBJ2-2, with 7 bases identical to TRBD2. Germline lookup yields CDR1 SGHDN and CDR2 FVKESK. Trimming at V came to 1 base and at J to 4 bases, leaving 3 bases not matched to a gene. The CDR3 sequence is 15 residues long. CDR3 sequence (DNA): TGTGCCAGCAGCCAAGCGGGAGGAGGCACCGGGGAGCTGTTTTTT. This translates into CASSQAGGGTGELFF.

The chain uses TRBV4-3 and TRBJ2-1; 11 bases agree with TRBD2. Trimming at V came to 0 bases and at J to 7 bases, leaving 2 bases not matched to a gene. Germline V lookup: CDR1 LGHNA, CDR2 YSLEER. The CDR3 runs to 15 residues. The CDR3 here is CASSQDGTSGNEQFF. CDR3 bases: TGCGCCAGCAGCCAAGATGGGACTAGCGGTAATGAGCAGTTCTTC.

This clone was seen just once. This chain joins TRBV19 and TRBJ2-7, with 7 bases that match TRBD2. Germline loops: CDR1 LNHDA, CDR2 SQIVND (reference sequence). The CDR3 spans 12 residues. The ends lost 5 bases at V and 6 bases at J; junction bases unmatched: 4. In nucleotides, the CDR3 is TGTGCCAGTAGTGGCAAGCGGGGCGAGCAGTACTTC. Amino acid sequence: CASSGKRGEQYF.

This chain joins TRBV15 and TRBJ1-5; no reliable D call. The CDR3 totals 15 residues. The germline CDR1 and CDR2 sequences are LNHNV and YYDKDF (reference sequence). V was cut by 4 bases and J by 1 base, with 11 bases left in between. CDR3: CATSIGSGSNQPQHF. In DNA form, the CDR3 reads TGTGCCACCAGCATCGGTTCGGGAAGCAATCAGCCCCAGCATTTT.

This rearrangement joins TRBV7-6 to TRBJ1-4; no definite D call. The germline V gene encodes CDR1 SGHVS and CDR2 FNYEAQ. The CDR3 is made up of 15 amino acids. Deletions cut 6 bases from V and 10 bases from J, with 21 bases between. The CDR3 reads CASSLTGVGVGKLFF. The CDR3 DNA reads TGTGCCAGCAGTCTAACCGGTGTCGGGGTAGGAAAACTGTTTTTT. The full variable domain, completed using reference TRBV7-6 and TRBJ1-4, is GAGVSQSPRYKVTKRGQDVALRCDPISGHVSLYWYRQALGQGPEFLTYFNYEAQQDKSGLPNDRFSAERPEGSISTLTIQRTEQRDSAMYRCASSLTGVGVGKLFFGSGTQLSVL.

V and J are TRBV7-2 and TRBJ1-2, with D hard to call. Germline assignment: CDR1 SGHTA and CDR2 FQGNSA. Trimming removed 5 bases at V and 5 bases at J, with 15 bases between. The CDR3 is 14 residues long. CDR3 loop: CASSSGRADYGYTF. The CDR3 DNA sequence: TGTGCCAGCAGCAGCGGAAGGGCGGATTATGGCTACACCTTC.

This clone has only one observation. This CDR3 is also generated by other DNA sequences in the sample. The rearrangement links TRBV10-2 to TRBJ1-2; no clear D. Germline values: CDR1 WSHSY, CDR2 SAAADI. V lost 1 base to trimming and J lost 0 bases, with 9 bases between them. The CDR3 is 15 amino acids. In nucleotides, the CDR3 is TGCGCCAGCAGTGAGTATGGGGAGGCTAACTATGGCTACACCTTC. Its protein is CASSEYGEANYGYTF.

The CDR3 nucleotides are TGCGCCAGCAGCCCCACGACAGGGGATGGCGAGCAGTACTTC. This codes for CASSPTTGDGEQYF. The V and J genes are TRBV5-1 and TRBJ2-7, with 8 bases aligning to TRBD1. Trimming at V came to 4 bases and at J to 6 bases, leaving 9 bases not matched to a gene. The CDR3 is 14 residues long. Germline CDR1 SGHRS, CDR2 YFSETQ.

In its sample, this clone was seen once. The V gene is TRBV7-3, the J gene TRBJ1-1; no clear D. This CDR3 is 13 amino acids long. Trimming took off 5 bases at V and 0 bases at J, with 7 bases between the two ends. CDR1 is SGHTA, CDR2 FQGTGA, per germline. The CDR3 region has the DNA TGTGCCAGCAGCACCGGGGTGAACACTGAAGCTTTCTTT. This translates into CASSTGVNTEAFF.

This sequence joins TRBV2 and TRBJ2-6; 7 positions agree with TRBD1. The germline V gene has CDR1 SNHLY and CDR2 FYNNEI. This CDR3 region has 19 residues. V was clipped by 4 bases and J by 0 bases; unmatched bases: 12. CDR3 region: CASSVIRTGTLSGANVLTF. The CDR3, as DNA: TGTGCCAGCAGTGTGATCCGGACAGGCACTCTCTCTGGGGCCAACGTCCTGACTTTC. Combining the CDR3 with reference TRBV2 and TRBJ2-6 gives the whole variable domain EPEVTQTPSHQVTQMGQEVILRCVPISNHLYFYWYRQILGQKVEFLVSFYNNEISEKSEIFDDQFSVERPDGSNFTLKIRSTKLEDSAMYFCASSVIRTGTLSGANVLTFGAGSRLTVL.

This rearrangement joins TRBV7-2 to TRBJ2-7; the match to TRBD2 covers 9 bases. The CDR3 is 14 amino acids. The V segment lost 5 bases and the J segment 2 bases; nucleotides outside the gene matches: 4. Germline V gene data show CDR1 as SGHTA and CDR2 as FQGNSA. Here the CDR3 reads CASSALAGTYEQYF. CDR3 in DNA: TGTGCCAGCAGCGCCCTAGCGGGAACCTACGAGCAGTACTTC.

This chain uses TRBV6-1 with TRBJ1-5; 8 nucleotides match TRBD1. The CDR3 length is 18 residues. Germline V CDR1 and CDR2: MNHNS, SASEGT. The junction had 10 bases not matched to a gene; V was cut back by 2 bases and J by 1 base. CDR3 protein: CASSESPSGGFSNQPQHF. DNA of the CDR3: TGTGCCAGCAGTGAATCCCCTTCAGGGGGCTTCAGCAATCAGCCCCAGCATTTT.

The chain joins TRBV7-9 to TRBJ2-3; D possibly corresponds to TRBD2 (6 bases). CDR3 length equals 16 residues. Per germline, CDR1 SEHNR and CDR2 FQNEAQ (reference sequence). Trimming removed 5 bases from V and 0 bases from J, with 15 bases in between. CDR3 nucleotide sequence: TGTGCCAGCAGCCCCGGGCCCAGCGGGAGCACAGATACGCAGTATTTT. Its translation: CASSPGPSGSTDTQYF.

This rearrangement joins TRBV28 to TRBJ2-7; a possible D gene is TRBD2 (6 bases). Germline V gene data show CDR1 as MDHEN and CDR2 as SYDVKM. The CDR3 spans 16 residues. The V and J ends lost 6 bases and 9 bases respectively, with 27 bases between them. CDR3 nucleotide sequence: TGTGCCAGCAGGCTAAATCCTAGCGCAGAGGGCCCCGGGCAGTACTTC. Translation gives CASRLNPSAEGPGQYF.